The clone carrying this T cell receptor beta chain was seen a single time. Antigen specificity is unknown. With 8 bases removed from V and 3 bases from J, the gap between germline ends came to 10 bases. This CDR3 contains 12 residues. The germline CDR1 and CDR2 sequences are MNHEY and SMNVEV (reference sequence). The data derive from a study of cytomegalovirus exposure and HLA in healthy donors. Overall study findings and caveats: Information on immune exposure was restricted to one variable (CMV serostatus). Several of the most significant clusters were apparently associated with common viral pathogens in a later analysis. A later analysis showed HLA-associated TCR beta chains outstripping equally common others in clonal expansion.

Use of 60 Vbeta and 13 Jbeta primers characterized the PCR. TCRdb's copy holds only in-frame clones and misses some; the assay was immunoSEQ multiplex PCR. The sample has roughly 130,000 clones, 76% seen once. The receptor was isolated from a middle-aged man in good health and CMV-seronegative. V gene TRBV27 combines with J gene TRBJ1-2, with unresolved D. Sequences were obtained from PBMCs. The CDR3 DNA follows: TGTGCCAGCTTTCGGGAGGACTATGGCTACACCTTC. It is translated as CASFREDYGYTF.